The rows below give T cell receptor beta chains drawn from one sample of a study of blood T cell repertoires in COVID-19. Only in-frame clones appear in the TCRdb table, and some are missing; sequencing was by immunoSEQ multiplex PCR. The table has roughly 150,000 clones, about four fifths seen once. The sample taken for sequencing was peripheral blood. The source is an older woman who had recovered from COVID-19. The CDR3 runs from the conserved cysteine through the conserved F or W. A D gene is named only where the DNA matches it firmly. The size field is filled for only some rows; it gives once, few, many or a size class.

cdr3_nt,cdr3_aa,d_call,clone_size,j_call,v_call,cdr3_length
TGCGCCAGCAGCTCGGGGACTAGCGGCTACGAGCAGTACTTC,CASSSGTSGYEQYF,TRBD2,NA,TRBJ2-7,TRBV5-1,14
TGTGCCAGCAGTTTAGTAAGGACAGGGGGGCGGAACACTGAAGCTTTCTTT,CASSLVRTGGRNTEAFF,TRBD1,NA,TRBJ1-1,TRBV27,17
TGTGCCTGGAGAGGACAGGGCAACTATGGCTACACCTTC,CAWRGQGNYGYTF,TRBD1,NA,TRBJ1-2,TRBV30,13
TGTGCCAGCAGTTACCCCCCAGGGTGGGGGGTGAACACTGAAGCTTTCTTT,CASSYPPGWGVNTEAFF,NA,NA,TRBJ1-1,TRBV6-2/TRBV6-3,17
TGTGCCAGCAGTTTAAGTGGACAGGGGGGAGCCTACGAGCAGTACTTC,CASSLSGQGGAYEQYF,TRBD1,NA,TRBJ2-7,TRBV27,16
TGTGCCAGCAGCCAAGGCTCCGGGGACTATGGCTACACCTTC,CASSQGSGDYGYTF,NA,NA,TRBJ1-2,TRBV3-1/TRBV3-2,14
TGTGCCTGGAGTGTACGAGACATGTCCTCTGGGGCCAACGTCCTGACTTTC,CAWSVRDMSSGANVLTF,NA,once,TRBJ2-6,TRBV30,17
TGTGCCAGCAGCGGGACAGGGGGCGAGGACACCGGGGAGCTGTTTTTT,CASSGTGGEDTGELFF,TRBD1,few,TRBJ2-2,TRBV5-8,16
TGTGCCACCATGAAATCCCTCGTCGGGGGGGCCGGGCGCGAGCAGTACTTC,CATMKSLVGGAGREQYF,TRBD2,once,TRBJ2-7,TRBV10-3,17
TGTGCCAGCAGCTCCGGACAGTTCAATGAGCAGTTCTTC,CASSSGQFNEQFF,NA,NA,TRBJ2-1,TRBV5-8,13
TGCGCCAGCAGCTTGTACCAGGGTTTCACTGAAGCTTTCTTT,CASSLYQGFTEAFF,NA,NA,TRBJ1-1,TRBV5-1,14
TGCGCCAGCAGCCAAGCCCTTCCAGAGACCCAGTACTTC,CASSQALPETQYF,NA,NA,TRBJ2-5,TRBV4-1,13
TGTGCCAGCCTAACTAGCGGGGCCCCCCGGACGCAGTTCTTC,CASLTSGAPRTQFF,TRBD2,NA,TRBJ2-1,TRBV27,14
TGTGCCAGCAGCCGGATCCTAGCTAACTATGGCTACACCTTC,CASSRILANYGYTF,NA,many,TRBJ1-2,TRBV6-2/TRBV6-3,14
TGTGCCAGCAGCCCCCGTGCGGGGGGTAAAGCTAACTATGGCTACACCTTC,CASSPRAGGKANYGYTF,NA,NA,TRBJ1-2,TRBV9,17
TGTGCCAGCAGTTTATCAAGGGGCATGAACACTGAAGCTTTCTTT,CASSLSRGMNTEAFF,NA,NA,TRBJ1-1,TRBV27,15
TGTGCCAGCACCTCGGGCTATGGCTACACCTTC,CASTSGYGYTF,NA,NA,TRBJ1-2,TRBV6-5,11
TGTGCCGGGGAGACTAGCGGGGGTAATGAGCAGTTCTTC,CAGETSGGNEQFF,TRBD2,NA,TRBJ2-1,TRBV18,13
TGCGCCAGCAGCACTACAGGGCCGGGGGAGCAGTACTTC,CASSTTGPGEQYF,NA,NA,TRBJ2-7,TRBV5-1,13